The T cell receptor (beta chain) under discussion was sequenced for a study of neurological immune-mediated disorders (dated by TCRdb to the late 2010s). Concerning the study at large: Peripheral blood TCR-beta repertoires from HTLV-I-associated myelopathy (HAM/TSP) patients, multiple sclerosis patients and healthy controls were compared by UMI-based sequencing. The cohort included about 70 subjects: about 15 with HAM/TSP, about 34 with multiple sclerosis, and roughly 20 healthy controls. The 106 TCR-beta libraries included longitudinal samples, technical triplicates and paired sorted CD4+ and CD8+ T-cell subsets alongside PBMC samples. Results the study describes overall, beyond this receptor: Expanded clones from different subjects shared no identical CDR3 amino acid sequences, which suggests that TCR-beta repertoires were private in all groups. TCR clonal expansion was highest in HAM/TSP patients and lowest in MS patients, with MS patients falling below even healthy controls.

Unsorted PBMC libraries were generated from 2 million PBMCs stored in RNAlater at -80 °C until RNA extraction. Peripheral blood was subjected to Ficoll-Hypaque density gradient centrifugation to isolate PBMCs, which were then cryopreserved in liquid nitrogen. cDNA synthesis used template-switch 5'RACE with a primer carrying a 10-nucleotide random unique molecular identifier tagging each TCR transcript. Over 180 million TCR-beta sequences, covering 15-18 subjects, were produced in each sequencing run. The RNeasy kit was used to extract total RNA. Using the KAPA Real-time Library Amplification kit, TCR-beta VDJ regions were amplified with primers for the TCR constant region and the 5'RACE anchor. Sample indexes and Illumina adaptors were added in a first PCR, and a second PCR then increased library yield. The roughly 650 bp TCR product was size-selected on a 2% E-gel SizeSelection system after Ampure bead purification. Before pooling, library quality was assessed on a Bioanalyzer, concentration was determined with Qubit, and library quantification was performed with the Kapa Library Quantification kit. An Illumina HiSeq 2500 sequenced the libraries paired-end 2 x 150 bp. To increase sequence diversity, 25-30% phiX was spiked into each library pool. Processing in the source paper ran as follows. The UMI-based MiGEC pipeline processed quality-filtered reads and removed over 75% of raw TCR sequences during error correction. IMGT germline references were used for alignment of VDJ genes, and clonotypes were defined by a unique CDR3 amino acid sequence together with V-J genes. VDJtools evaluated clonal expansion, Shannon diversity and CDR3 relatedness (CalcPairwiseDistances, ClusterSamples); CLCbio workbench built phylogenetic trees. Clones with at least 8 unique UMIs were defined as expanded, with this threshold being based on coefficient-of-variation modelling across technical triplicates. The public reads were reanalyzed by TCRdb: fastp trimming at Q25, MiXCR alignment, in-frame beta chains only. Duplicate CDR3 protein sequences are folded into a single record with the most common DNA and genes. The V and J calls were determined by TCRdb, not by the authors. Recorded for this sample are 50,000 to 55,000 distinct CDR3 sequences; under 13% of them occurred a single time. In total, the top ten clones hold approximately 5% of the sample.

This clonotype was seen ten or more times. Its antigen specificity is not known. Per-base qualities were not stored, and no clone one base away is much larger. This receptor was taken from a man in his 70s with HTLV-1-associated myelopathy (HAM/TSP). The sample was PBMCs.

The DNA sequence is as follows: TGTGCCAGCAGCGTAGGGGTCGCCTCGGGCACCGGGGAGCTGTTTTTT. This codes for CASSVGVASGTGELFF. The chain links TRBV9 with TRBJ2-2; the D segment cannot be called with confidence. Cut back by 0 bases and 4 bases, the V and J ends lie 13 bases apart. CDR3 length: 16 amino acids, cysteine to phenylalanine. CDR3 DNA only is kept here, 48 bases in frame from base 1. The germline V gene supplies CDR1 SGDLS and CDR2 YYNGEE.